This T cell receptor beta chain was recovered during a study of preoperative IRX-2 immunotherapy in early breast cancer. Sequencing was performed with immunoSEQ multiplex PCR; in TCRdb, only in-frame clones are kept and a portion is missing. The sample carries roughly 25,000 clones, more than 65% recorded once. Noted treatment: preoperative locoregional IRX-2 cytokine immunotherapy. Patients received preoperative, locoregional IRX-2 cytokine immunotherapy in a phase Ib study. This CDR3 is 16 amino acids long. J was trimmed by 4 bases and V by 6 bases; bases with no gene match: 8. The V gene's germline CDR1 is LNHNV and CDR2 YYDKDF (reference sequence).

The chain combines TRBV15 with TRBJ1-3; TRBD1 aligns across 11 bases. This TCR derives from a human donor with breast cancer. Sequenced here: lymph node tissue, sampled before IRX-2 immunotherapy. This chain's CDR3 is CATSNRDRGFGNTIYF. Here the CDR3 DNA reads TGTGCCACCAGTAACCGGGACAGGGGGTTCGGAAACACCATATATTTT. The full variable domain, in which reference TRBV15 and TRBJ1-3 provide the parts outside the CDR3, is DAMVIQNPRYQVTQFGKPVTLSCSQTLNHNVMYWYQQKSSQAPKLLFHYYDKDFNNEADTPDNFQSRRPNTSFCFLDIRSPGLGDTAMYLCATSNRDRGFGNTIYFGEGSWLTVV.